One and the same sample provided the 13 T cell receptor beta chains below, sequenced in a study of blood T cell repertoires in COVID-19. The protocol was immunoSEQ multiplex PCR, while the TCRdb copy is restricted to in-frame clones and leaves out a portion. Of a few hundred thousand clones detected, 88% appear once; the ten largest clones hold 1.5% to 2%. The sample comprised peripheral blood. The receptor set was obtained from a woman under 40 with COVID-19, enrolled during active disease.

The V gene is TRBV14, the J gene TRBJ2-1; TRBD2 matches 10 bases. From germline, CDR1 is SGHDN and CDR2 FVKESK. Trimming cost V 5 bases and J 3 bases; bases outside gene matches: 4. This CDR3 comprises 15 residues. The CDR3 region is CASSMSGGVYNEQFF. Here the CDR3 DNA reads TGTGCCAGCAGCATGAGCGGGGGGGTCTACAATGAGCAGTTCTTC. Full variable domain (rest looked up from reference TRBV14 and TRBJ2-1): EAGVTQFPSHSVIEKGQTVTLRCDPISGHDNLYWYRRVMGKEIKFLLHFVKESKQDESGMPNNRFLAERTGGTYSTLKVQPAELEDSGVYFCASSMSGGVYNEQFFGPGTRLTVL.

The rearrangement joins TRBV6-2 or TRBV6-3 to TRBJ2-7; possibly TRBD1 for D (6 bases). This CDR3 is 14 amino acids long. Trimming left V 2 bases short and J 1 base short, with 9 bases between. Germline V gene sequence: CDR1 MNHEY, CDR2 SVGEGT. The CDR3 loop is CASSYGGASYEQYF. The DNA for the CDR3 is TGTGCCAGCAGTTACGGGGGCGCTTCCTACGAGCAGTACTTC.

V is TRBV29-1 and J is TRBJ2-2; 7 bases align to TRBD1. J gave up 2 bases and V 5 bases, and 2 bases lay outside the gene matches. This CDR3 spans 13 amino acids. The germline V gene has CDR1 SQVTM and CDR2 ANQGSEA. CDR3 in amino acids: CSVRDSNTGELFF. The CDR3 DNA is TGCAGCGTTAGGGACAGTAACACCGGGGAGCTGTTTTTT.

This chain connects TRBV19 to TRBJ1-4, with D possibly TRBD1 on 5 matching bases. Per the germline V gene, CDR1 is LNHDA and CDR2 is SQIVND (reference sequence). CDR3 length: 15 amino acids. The V end was cut by 5 bases, the J end by 6 bases, with 16 bases between. The CDR3 nucleotides read TGTGCCAGTAGTCGATCAGGGATGAGTGATGAAAAACTGTTTTTT. Encoded protein: CASSRSGMSDEKLFF.

CDR3: CASTVPMGGGAYEQYV. Here the CDR3 DNA reads TGTGCCAGCACGGTCCCGATGGGGGGAGGCGCCTACGAGCAGTACGTC. This chain connects TRBV14 to TRBJ2-7; a weak D match, TRBD2 (6 bases). The ends were cut back, 7 bases at V and 2 bases at J, with 21 bases in the middle. Germline CDR1 reads SGHDN; CDR2 reads FVKESK. The CDR3 is 16 amino acids.

The V call is TRBV2, the J call TRBJ1-4; 12 bases are shared with TRBD1. Germline values: CDR1 SNHLY, CDR2 FYNNEI. The J segment lost 7 bases and the V segment lost 5 bases, leaving 5 bases of the junction unmatched. The CDR3 loop spans 15 amino acids. DNA of the CDR3: TGTGCCAGCAGTCGGGACAGGGGGCATTTTGAAAAACTGTTTTTT. Translating gives CASSRDRGHFEKLFF.

A remark on this clone: Since a much larger clone is just one base distant, this may be a read error. The chain joins TRBV14 to TRBJ1-2; tentatively, D is TRBD1 (6 bases). CDR3 length equals 13 residues. V dropped 4 bases and J dropped 2 bases, with 8 bases sitting between them. In germline, CDR1 is SGHDN, CDR2 FVKESK. The CDR3 DNA follows: TGTGCCAGCAGCCGACAGGTGAACTATGGCTACACCTTC. Its translation is CASSRQVNYGYTF.

The V gene is TRBV5-5, the J gene TRBJ1-5, with D perhaps matching TRBD1 (5 bases). This CDR3 region has 16 residues. The ends were cut back, 4 bases at V and 7 bases at J, with 21 bases in the middle. Per the germline V gene, CDR1 is SGHKS and CDR2 is YYEKEE (reference sequence). The CDR3 region has the DNA TGTGCCAGCAGCCCCTTCACAGGCAGGGCTGGACAGCCCCAGCATTTT. Translating gives CASSPFTGRAGQPQHF.

This rearrangement joins TRBV9 to TRBJ1-1; D not resolved. CDR1 and CDR2 from the germline V gene are SGDLS and YYNGEE. V was shortened by 0 bases and J by 1 base, with 7 bases between the two germline ends. The CDR3 totals 14 residues. CDR3 sequence (DNA): TGTGCCAGCAGCGTAGAATACGGGAACACTGAAGCTTTCTTT. Protein sequence: CASSVEYGNTEAFF.

The genes are TRBV4-2 and TRBJ2-5; 8 nucleotides match TRBD1. Germline V gives CDR1 LGHNA, CDR2 YNFKEQ. The CDR3 covers 16 residues. J lost 2 bases, V lost 0 bases, and 5 bases had no gene match. The CDR3 loop is CASSQERQGHQETQYF. CDR3 nucleotide sequence: TGTGCCAGCAGCCAAGAGCGACAGGGGCATCAAGAGACCCAGTACTTC.

This clone was detected only once. The chain couples TRBV19 to TRBJ2-6, with TRBD2 matching 9 bases. Germline values: CDR1 LNHDA, CDR2 SQIVND (reference sequence). This CDR3 has 17 amino acids. Trimming cost V 2 bases and J 4 bases; bases outside gene matches: 6. The CDR3 here is CASSILGLALGANVLTF. Here the CDR3 DNA reads TGTGCCAGTAGTATATTAGGACTAGCGCTAGGGGCCAACGTCCTGACTTTC.

The gene calls are TRBV15 and TRBJ2-3; 8 nucleotides match TRBD2. CDR3 length equals 15 residues. With V trimmed by 1 base and J by 6 bases, 6 bases remained unmatched. In germline, CDR1 is LNHNV, CDR2 YYDKDF (reference sequence). Written as DNA, the CDR3 is TGTGCCACCAGCAGAGTGGCGGGGGGCCGGGATACGCAGTATTTT. It encodes CATSRVAGGRDTQYF.

In this sample, this clone turned up a few times. The rearrangement uses TRBV29-1 and TRBJ1-2, with D uncertain. The V gene lost 4 bases and the J gene lost 5 bases, with 14 bases spanning the gap. The CDR3 spans 13 residues. Looked up from germline, CDR1 is SQVTM and CDR2 is ANQGSEA. The CDR3: CSVAFSSGYGYTF. Here the CDR3 DNA reads TGCAGCGTTGCTTTCTCCTCGGGGTATGGCTACACCTTC.